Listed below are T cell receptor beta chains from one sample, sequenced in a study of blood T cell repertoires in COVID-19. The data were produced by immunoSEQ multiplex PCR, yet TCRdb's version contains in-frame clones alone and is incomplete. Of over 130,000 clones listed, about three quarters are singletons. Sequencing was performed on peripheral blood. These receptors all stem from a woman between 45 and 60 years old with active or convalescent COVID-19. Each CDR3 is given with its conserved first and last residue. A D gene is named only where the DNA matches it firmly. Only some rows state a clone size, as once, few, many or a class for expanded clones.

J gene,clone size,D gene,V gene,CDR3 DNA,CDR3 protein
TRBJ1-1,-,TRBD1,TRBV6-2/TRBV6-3,TGTGCCAGCAGTGTACAGGGGGTTAACACTGAAGCTTTCTTT,CASSVQGVNTEAFF
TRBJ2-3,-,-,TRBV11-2,TGTGCCAGCAGCTTAGATTCCAGGGACACAGATACGCAGTATTTT,CASSLDSRDTDTQYF
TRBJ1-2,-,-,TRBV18,TGTGCCAGCTCACCACTTGAGGGTAACTATGGCTACACCTTC,CASSPLEGNYGYTF
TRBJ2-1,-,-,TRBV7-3,TGTGCCACATCCCCGGGACAAGCAAAGTACAATGAGCAGTTCTTC,CATSPGQAKYNEQFF
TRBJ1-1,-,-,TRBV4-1,TGCGCCAGCAGCCAAGATCTCTACAGAACGAACACTGAAGCTTTCTTT,CASSQDLYRTNTEAFF
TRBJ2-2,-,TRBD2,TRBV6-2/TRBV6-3,TGTGCCAGCAGTTGGGAACTAGCGGCCCCGACGGGGACCGGGGAGCTGTTTTTT,CASSWELAAPTGTGELFF
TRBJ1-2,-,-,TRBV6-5,TGTGCCAGCAGGGCAGGATTTAACTATGGCTACACCTTC,CASRAGFNYGYTF
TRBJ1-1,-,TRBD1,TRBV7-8,TGTGCCAGCAGCACGTGGGACAGGCCGAACACTGAAGCTTTCTTT,CASSTWDRPNTEAFF
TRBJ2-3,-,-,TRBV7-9,TGTGCCAGCAGCCTCGGGCGGGGAGAGGGCGATACGCAGTATTTT,CASSLGRGEGDTQYF
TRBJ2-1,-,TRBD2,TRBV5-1,TGCGCCAGCAGCTGGACTAGCGGGGGCGATGAGCAGTTCTTC,CASSWTSGGDEQFF
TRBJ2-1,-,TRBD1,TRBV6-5,TGTGCCATCGCCCCCCAGGGGGCGCTTGTAGAGGAGCAGTTCTTC,CAIAPQGALVEEQFF
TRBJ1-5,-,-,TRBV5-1,TGCGCCAGCAGCTTGGTAGGGGGAAATCAGCCCCAGCATTTT,CASSLVGGNQPQHF
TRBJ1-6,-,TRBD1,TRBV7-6,TGTGCCAGCAGCCCACAGGGGGCTGGCTATAATTCACCCCTCCACTTT,CASSPQGAGYNSPLHF
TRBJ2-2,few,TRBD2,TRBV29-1,TGCAGCGTTGGGGGACTAGCGGGAGATTCGGGGGAGCTGTTTTTT,CSVGGLAGDSGELFF
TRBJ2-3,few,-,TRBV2,TGTGCCAGCAGTGGGGACATCTCCACAGATACGCAGTATTTT,CASSGDISTDTQYF
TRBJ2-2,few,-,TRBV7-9,TGTGCCAGCAGCCCAGTTCCGAACACCGGGGAGCTGTTTTTT,CASSPVPNTGELFF
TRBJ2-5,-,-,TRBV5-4,TGTGCCAGCAGCTTGTCGGGGTTTGAGGAGACCCAGTACTTC,CASSLSGFEETQYF
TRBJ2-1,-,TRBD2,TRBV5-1,TGCGCCAGCAGCCCGGCCCTCGCGGGAGATGAGCAGTTCTTC,CASSPALAGDEQFF
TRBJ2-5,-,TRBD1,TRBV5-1,TGCGCCAGCAGCCCGTCAGGGGGCAAAGAGACCCAGTACTTC,CASSPSGGKETQYF
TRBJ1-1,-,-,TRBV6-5,TGTGCCAGCGGGAAAGGGGTTCTGAACACTGAAGCTTTCTTT,CASGKGVLNTEAFF
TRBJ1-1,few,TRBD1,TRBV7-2,TGTGCCAGCAGCCCCTTCCGACAGGGAAACACTGAAGCTTTCTTT,CASSPFRQGNTEAFF
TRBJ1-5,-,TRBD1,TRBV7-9,TGTGCCAGCAGTTTCGGACAGGGCAATCAGCCCCAGCATTTT,CASSFGQGNQPQHF
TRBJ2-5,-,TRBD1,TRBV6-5,TGTGCCAGCAGTTTGGACAGGGCGTACCAAGAGACCCAGTACTTC,CASSLDRAYQETQYF
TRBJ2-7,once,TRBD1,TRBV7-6,TGTGCCAGCAGCCGAACCGGGACAGGGGATTCCGAGCAGTACTTC,CASSRTGTGDSEQYF
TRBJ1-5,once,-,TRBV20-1,TGCAGTGCTAAACAGGGTTCGTCCCAGCATTTT,CSAKQGSSQHF
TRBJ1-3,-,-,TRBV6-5,TGTGCCAGCAGTTACTCGAGGGGGGGTCGGAACACCATATATTTT,CASSYSRGGRNTIYF
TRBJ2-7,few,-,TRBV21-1,TGTGCCAGCAGCAAAGTATGGGACTGCAAATACGAGCAGTACTTC,CASSKVWDCKYEQYF
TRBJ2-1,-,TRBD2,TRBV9,TGTGCCAGCAGCGTAGGTGGGCTAGCGGGGGATGAGCAGTTCTTC,CASSVGGLAGDEQFF
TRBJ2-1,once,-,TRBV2,TGTGCCAGCAGGGTGATAACTAGCACCAATGAGCAGTTCTTC,CASRVITSTNEQFF
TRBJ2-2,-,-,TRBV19,TGTGCCAGTAGTGACATACCCGGGGAGCTGTTTTTT,CASSDIPGELFF
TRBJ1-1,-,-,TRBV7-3,TGTGCCAGCAGCTTAAATCCAGGTACTCTCACTGAAGCTTTCTTT,CASSLNPGTLTEAFF
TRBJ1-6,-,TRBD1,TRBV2,TGTGCCAGCAGTGGGACAGGGGTAATTTCACCCCTCCACTTT,CASSGTGVISPLHF
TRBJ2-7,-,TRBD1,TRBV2,TGTGCCAGCAGCGCCGGGACAGGTAACTACGAGCAGTACTTC,CASSAGTGNYEQYF
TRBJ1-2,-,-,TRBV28,TGTGCCAGCACCGGAGGAAACTATGGCTACACCTTC,CASTGGNYGYTF
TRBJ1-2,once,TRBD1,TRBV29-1,TGCAGCGTTGGGACAGGGTGGTCGCAGGATGGCTACACCTTC,CSVGTGWSQDGYTF
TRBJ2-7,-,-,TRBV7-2,TGTGCCAGCAGACCGCCGGGGAGCCTTTATTACGAGCAGTACTTC,CASRPPGSLYYEQYF
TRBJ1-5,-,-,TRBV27,TGTGCCAGCAGTTTACAGGGTTTAGGACAGCCCCAGCATTTT,CASSLQGLGQPQHF
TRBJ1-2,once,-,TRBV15,TGTGCCACCAGCAGAGAGGGGGGGGCTAACTATGGCTACACCTTC,CATSREGGANYGYTF
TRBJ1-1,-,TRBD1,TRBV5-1,TGCGCCAGCAGCTTCGGGACAGGGGGCACTGAAGCTTTCTTT,CASSFGTGGTEAFF
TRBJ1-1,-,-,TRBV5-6,TGTGCCAGCAGCCGGATGGGTCGGAGGGCGGAGAACACTGAAGCTTTCTTT,CASSRMGRRAENTEAFF
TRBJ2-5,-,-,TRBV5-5,TGTGCCAGCACCCGAGGCCCGGGAGAGCCGGAGACCCAGTACTTC,CASTRGPGEPETQYF
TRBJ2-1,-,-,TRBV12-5,TGTGCTAGTGCCAGGTTTGACAATGAGCAGTTCTTC,CASARFDNEQFF
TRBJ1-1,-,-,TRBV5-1,TGCGCCAGCAGCCCCGGACAGAACACTGAAGCTTTCTTT,CASSPGQNTEAFF
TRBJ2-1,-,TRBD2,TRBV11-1,TGTGCCAGCAGCCTGGGACTAGCCGGAAATGAGCAGTTCTTC,CASSLGLAGNEQFF
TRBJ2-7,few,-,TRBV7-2,TGTGCCAGCAGCTTTGGTAGGTCGGGCTCCTACGAGCAGTACTTC,CASSFGRSGSYEQYF
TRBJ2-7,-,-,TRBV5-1,TGCGCCAGCAGCTTGGGGGCCCCATACGACGAGCAGTACTTC,CASSLGAPYDEQYF
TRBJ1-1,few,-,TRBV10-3,TGTGCCATCAGTGAGTCGACCGGGAGGGGGAACACTGAAGCTTTCTTT,CAISESTGRGNTEAFF
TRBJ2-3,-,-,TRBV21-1,TGTGCCAGCCGAGAAAGCGGGAGGGCGGGTGATACGCAGTATTTT,CASRESGRAGDTQYF
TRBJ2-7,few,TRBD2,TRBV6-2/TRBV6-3,TGTGCCAGCAGTTACGGTTCGGGACTAGTGGCTTACGAGCAGTACTTC,CASSYGSGLVAYEQYF
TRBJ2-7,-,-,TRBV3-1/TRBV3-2,TGTGCCAGCAGCAAAGGCGGTTACGAGCAGTACTTC,CASSKGGYEQYF
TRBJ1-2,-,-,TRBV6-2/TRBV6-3,TGTGCCAGCAGTTACTCGGGCGTATTATATGGCTACACCTTC,CASSYSGVLYGYTF
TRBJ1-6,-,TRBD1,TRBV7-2,TGTGCCAGCAGCTTAAGACAGGGGGCAGGGTCACCCCTCCACTTT,CASSLRQGAGSPLHF
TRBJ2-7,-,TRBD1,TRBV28,TGTGCCAGCAGTCCCGCCGGGACAGATTTCTACGAGCAGTACTTC,CASSPAGTDFYEQYF
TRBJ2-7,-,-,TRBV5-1,TGCGCCAGCAGATGGGCTAGCGCTTACGAGCAGTACTTC,CASRWASAYEQYF